This passage covers 15 T cell receptor beta chains from one sample sequenced in a study of PD-L1 blockade in urothelial cancer. Assay used: immunoSEQ multiplex PCR; TCRdb lists only in-frame clones, some missing. The sample has tens of thousands of clones; around 91% are singletons. The time point is: pretreatment peripheral blood. The sample consisted of PBMCs, taken around atezolizumab (anti-PD-L1) treatment. These receptors were obtained from a man aged 55 to 70 with urothelial cancer.

The DNA of the CDR3 is TGCGCCAGCAGCTTGGCTCCGGGGGGTAGCACAGATACGCAGTATTTT. Encoded protein: CASSLAPGGSTDTQYF. The chain links TRBV5-1 to TRBJ2-3; 7 positions match TRBD2. The CDR3 is 16 residues long. The V gene end was trimmed by 0 bases and the J gene end by 0 bases; junction bases not matched to a gene: 4. Germline loops: CDR1 SGHRS, CDR2 YFSETQ.

This chain links TRBV15 with TRBJ2-3; maybe TRBD2 (5 bases). Germline lookup yields CDR1 LNHNV and CDR2 YYDKDF (reference sequence). V was clipped by 0 bases and J by 6 bases, with 13 bases between them. The CDR3 is 15 amino acids. DNA for the CDR3: TGTGCCACCAGCAGAGATGGAGGCCTTGGTGATACGCAGTATTTT. Its protein is CATSRDGGLGDTQYF.

V gene TRBV7-9 combines with J gene TRBJ2-1; no reliable D call. The CDR3 has 15 residues. Germline loops: CDR1 SEHNR, CDR2 FQNEAQ (reference sequence). Trimming removed 2 bases from V and 1 base from J, with 9 bases in between. CDR3 in amino acids: CASSLSLPSYNEQFF. The DNA for the CDR3 is TGTGCCAGCAGCTTAAGCCTACCTTCCTACAATGAGCAGTTCTTC. Complete variable domain (other parts from reference TRBV7-9 and TRBJ2-1): DTGVSQNPRHKITKRGQNVTFRCDPISEHNRLYWYRQTLGQGPEFLTYFQNEAQLEKSRLLSDRFSAERPKGSFSTLEIQRTEQGDSAMYLCASSLSLPSYNEQFFGPGTRLTVL.

The rearrangement uses TRBV7-2 and TRBJ2-1; 12 positions agree with TRBD2. V trimming: 5 bases; J trimming: 3 bases; junction bases outside the gene matches: 5. This CDR3 is 16 amino acids long. Germline CDR1 reads SGHTA; CDR2 reads FQGNSA. The CDR3 nucleotides are TGTGCCAGCAGCCCGCTAGCGGGAGGGAACTACAATGAGCAGTTCTTC. Translation gives CASSPLAGGNYNEQFF. Full variable domain (rest looked up from reference TRBV7-2 and TRBJ2-1): GAGVSQSPSNKVTEKGKDVELRCDPISGHTALYWYRQSLGQGLEFLIYFQGNSAPDKSGLPSDRFSAERTGGSVSTLTIQRTQQEDSAVYLCASSPLAGGNYNEQFFGPGTRLTVL.

The gene calls are TRBV5-4 and TRBJ2-2; D is uncertain. This CDR3 contains 18 residues. The germline V and J ends were trimmed by 0 bases and 2 bases, with 17 bases remaining between them. Germline V CDR1 and CDR2: SGHNT, YYREEE (reference sequence). The CDR3 loop is CASSLAVFPSENTGELFF. The CDR3 DNA is TGTGCCAGCAGCTTGGCCGTTTTCCCTTCAGAAAACACCGGGGAGCTGTTTTTT.

V is TRBV4-3 and J is TRBJ2-7; TRBD1 matches 10 bases. Germline values: CDR1 LGHNA, CDR2 YSLEER. Trimming removed 4 bases from V and 4 bases from J; junction bases left unmatched: 1. CDR3 length: 13 amino acids. The CDR3 bases are TGCGCCAGCAGCCCGGACAGGGGGTACGAGCAGTACTTC. This codes for CASSPDRGYEQYF.

Here the CDR3 DNA reads TGTGCCAGCAGCAAAGCTTTGGGACTAGCTGCCGGGAGGAACCAAGAGACCCAGTACTTC. Residues: CASSKALGLAAGRNQETQYF. The rearrangement joins TRBV21-1 to TRBJ2-5; the D call in the table, TRBD2, was not verified against the DNA. TRBV21-1 is marked as a pseudogene. This CDR3 spans 20 amino acids.

V usage is TRBV7-2 and J usage is TRBJ1-4; the match to TRBD1 covers 11 bases. CDR1 is SGHTA, CDR2 FQGNSA, per germline. V trimming: 7 bases; J trimming: 7 bases; junction bases outside the gene matches: 5. The CDR3 length is 14 residues. CDR3 DNA: TGTGCCAGCAAGAGGACAGGGGGCGGTGAAAAACTGTTTTTT. It specifies CASKRTGGGEKLFF.

A few counts support this clone. The chain couples TRBV5-1 to TRBJ1-4, with 8 bases matching TRBD1. The CDR3 runs to 12 residues. V trimming: 7 bases; J trimming: 6 bases; junction bases outside the gene matches: 2. From germline, CDR1 is SGHRS and CDR2 YFSETQ. The CDR3 nucleotides read TGCGCCAGCGGACAGGGAGATGAAAAACTGTTTTTT. Protein sequence: CASGQGDEKLFF.

The chain uses TRBV10-3 and TRBJ1-6; maybe TRBD1 (5 bases). Trimming shortened V by 4 bases and J by 8 bases, and 12 bases separated the two germline ends. The length of the CDR3 is 14 residues. Germline V gene lookup returns CDR1 ENHRY and CDR2 SYGVKD. In DNA form, the CDR3 reads TGTGCCATCAGTGCTGACAGCACTGATTCACCCCTCCACTTT. This encodes CAISADSTDSPLHF.

J is TRBJ2-7 and V is TRBV18, with TRBD2 identical over 8 bases. Germline CDR1 is KGHSH and CDR2 is LQKENI. V lost 1 base to trimming and J lost 4 bases; unmatched junction nucleotides: 6. The CDR3 is made up of 15 amino acids. The CDR3 loop reads CASSPRGGGPYEQYF. The CDR3 DNA sequence: TGTGCCAGCTCACCACGGGGCGGGGGGCCGTACGAGCAGTACTTC.

The chain's CDR3 is CASSLTDSEDFALYEQYF. In nucleotides, the CDR3 is TGTGCCAGCAGCTTGACCGACTCCGAGGACTTCGCTCTCTACGAGCAGTACTTC. This chain uses TRBV11-2 with TRBJ2-7, with a tentative D call TRBD2 (5 bases). This CDR3 has 18 amino acids. V was shortened by 3 bases and J by 3 bases, with 24 bases between the two germline ends. Germline CDR1 reads SGHAT; CDR2 reads FQNNGV.

This clone occurred once. This sequence joins TRBV7-2 and TRBJ2-5, with 11 bases lining up with TRBD2. Germline V gene sequence: CDR1 SGHTA, CDR2 FQGNSA. The V segment lost 0 bases and the J segment 3 bases; nucleotides outside the gene matches: 9. This CDR3 spans 18 amino acids. CDR3 protein: CASSLAPTSGDHKETQYF. In nucleotides, the CDR3 is TGTGCCAGCAGCTTAGCCCCGACTAGCGGGGATCATAAAGAGACCCAGTACTTC.

This clone has just a few counts. CDR3 coding DNA: TGTGCCAGCAGCACAAGGACAGACACTGAAGCTTTCTTT. This codes for CASSTRTDTEAFF. The rearrangement uses TRBV7-2 and TRBJ1-1; possible D gene TRBD1, 6 bases. Trimming removed 5 bases from V and 3 bases from J, with 10 bases in between. Germline V gene lookup returns CDR1 SGHTA and CDR2 FQGNSA. The CDR3 contains 13 residues.

The chain is built from TRBV2 and TRBJ1-2; D not resolved. V lost 4 bases and J 2 bases, leaving 5 bases between the germline ends. Germline-derived CDR1 and CDR2 are SNHLY and FYNNEI. This CDR3 contains 12 residues. CDR3 nucleotide sequence: TGTGCCAGCAGTGCTATGAACTATGGCTACACCTTC. Protein sequence: CASSAMNYGYTF.